A single sample is the source of the 31 T cell receptor beta chains below, sequenced in a study of PD-1 blockade in classical Hodgkin lymphoma. Each patient experienced a relapse that followed autologous stem cell transplantation, and brentuximab vedotin exposure varied. Method: immunoSEQ multiplex PCR; TCRdb's copy keeps in-frame clones and lacks some. The top ten clones hold approximately 26% of a sample with some 15,000 clones, around four fifths of them seen once. The specimen was peripheral blood mononuclear cells (PBMCs), collected before the second cycle of nivolumab. The receptors derive from a human donor with classical Hodgkin lymphoma.

This clone has just one count. The V gene is TRBV5-6, the J gene TRBJ1-6, with a weak D call TRBD1 (5 bases). The CDR3 has 14 residues. Germline V gene sequence: CDR1 SGHDT, CDR2 YYEEEE. Trimming stripped 4 bases from V and 9 bases from J, with 14 bases between. CDR3 nucleotides: TGTGCCAGCAGCACGGGACTTTTTATTTCACCCCTCCACTTT. Translating gives CASSTGLFISPLHF.

The rearrangement links TRBV7-9 to TRBJ1-2, with 8 bases aligning to TRBD1. This CDR3 is built from 14 residues. V trimming: 1 base; J trimming: 6 bases; junction bases outside the gene matches: 4. Germline CDR1 reads SEHNR; CDR2 reads FQNEAQ (reference sequence). The CDR3 loop reads CASSLGRQGNGYTF. CDR3 DNA: TGTGCCAGCAGCTTAGGCAGACAGGGGAATGGCTACACCTTC.

There are a few counts of this clone. The J gene is TRBJ1-5, the V gene TRBV7-6; D is unresolved. Germline CDR1 reads SGHVS; CDR2 reads FNYEAQ. Between the trimmed V and J ends, which lost 1 base and 5 bases, there was a span of 6 bases. The CDR3 is 13 residues long. CDR3 loop: CASSLVSDQPQHF. CDR3 DNA: TGTGCCAGCAGCTTAGTCTCTGATCAGCCCCAGCATTTT.

The rearrangement joins TRBV27 to TRBJ1-4; possibly TRBD1 for D (6 bases). CDR1 is MNHEY and CDR2 is SMNVEV in the germline V gene (reference sequence). This CDR3 contains 17 residues. Deletions cut 5 bases from V and 0 bases from J, with 16 bases between. CDR3 sequence reads: CASSLPGHLTTNEKLFF. CDR3 in DNA: TGTGCCAGCAGTCTACCGGGACATCTCACAACTAATGAAAAACTGTTTTTT.

This chain links TRBV2 with TRBJ1-2; TRBD1 matches 7 bases. The CDR3 extends over 14 amino acids. After removal of 4 bases from V and 1 base from J, the junction contained 3 bases not matched to a gene. Germline CDR1 reads SNHLY; CDR2 reads FYNNEI. The CDR3 here is CASSGQGINYGYTF. DNA for the CDR3: TGTGCCAGCAGTGGACAGGGAATTAACTATGGCTACACCTTC.

This chain joins TRBV2 and TRBJ2-7; D unclear. CDR3 length: 12 amino acids. The V and J ends lost 6 bases and 3 bases respectively, with 9 bases between them. Germline V gene sequence: CDR1 SNHLY, CDR2 FYNNEI. The CDR3 loop is CASRTYFYEQYF. The CDR3 coding sequence is TGTGCCAGCAGGACATATTTCTACGAGCAGTACTTC.

The chain has TRBV28 and TRBJ1-1, with TRBD1 as a possible D gene (6 bases). Per the germline V gene, CDR1 is MDHEN and CDR2 is SYDVKM. This CDR3 comprises 14 residues. V gave up 7 bases and J gave up 4 bases, with 16 bases separating them. In nucleotides, the CDR3 is TGTGCCAGCACCCCGGGGGCCGGAGGCACTGAAGCTTTCTTT. Translated, it gives CASTPGAGGTEAFF.

CDR3 amino acids: CASSLAGTGGYEQYF. The CDR3, as DNA: TGCGCCAGCAGCTTGGCCGGGACAGGGGGCTACGAGCAGTACTTC. This chain joins TRBV5-1 and TRBJ2-7, with 11 bases that match TRBD1. This CDR3 contains 15 residues. V trimming: 0 bases; J trimming: 3 bases; junction bases outside the gene matches: 2. The germline CDR1 and CDR2 sequences are SGHRS and YFSETQ.

This clone occurred a few times. The chain combines TRBV27 with TRBJ2-2, with D tentatively TRBD2 (7 bases). CDR3 length: 15 residues. Trimming took 2 bases from V and 5 from J, leaving 12 bases between them. Germline CDR1 is MNHEY and CDR2 is SMNVEV (reference sequence). For the CDR3, the DNA is TGTGCCAGCAGTTTAGATCGGGGGGCGACCGGGGAGCTGTTTTTT. This gives the protein CASSLDRGATGELFF.

V is TRBV15 and J is TRBJ2-5, with D possibly TRBD2 on 7 matching bases. Germline CDR1 and CDR2: LNHNV and YYDKDF (reference sequence). The V end lost 1 base, the J end lost 6 bases, and 12 bases lay between the germline ends. This CDR3 region has 14 residues. The CDR3 is CATSRAGGGQTQYF. The CDR3 coding sequence is TGTGCCACCAGCAGAGCGGGGGGCGGGCAGACCCAGTACTTC.

The chain couples TRBV19 to TRBJ2-3; D is uncertain. This CDR3 is built from 14 residues. The V gene lost 6 bases and the J gene lost 1 base, with 11 bases spanning the gap. CDR1 LNHDA and CDR2 SQIVND come from the germline V gene (reference sequence). CDR3 protein: CASSGLDGTDTQYF. Written as DNA, the CDR3 is TGTGCCAGTAGCGGCCTGGATGGCACAGATACGCAGTATTTT. Full variable domain (outside the CDR3, taken from reference TRBV19 and TRBJ2-3): DGGITQSPKYLFRKEGQNVTLSCEQNLNHDAMYWYRQDPGQGLRLIYYSQIVNDFQKGDIAEGYSVSREKKESFPLTVTSAQKNPTAFYLCASSGLDGTDTQYFGPGTRLTVL.

A single count supports this clone. V is TRBV28 and J is TRBJ2-1; TRBD1 aligns across 7 bases. Germline V gene data show CDR1 as MDHEN and CDR2 as SYDVKM. V lost 4 bases to trimming and J lost 6 bases; unmatched junction nucleotides: 6. This CDR3 has 14 residues. DNA for the CDR3: TGTGCCAGCAGTTCACCTGGGACAGTCAATGAGCAGTTCTTC. Residues: CASSSPGTVNEQFF. The variable domain in full, completed from reference TRBV28 and TRBJ2-1, reads DVKVTQSSRYLVKRTGEKVFLECVQDMDHENMFWYRQDPGLGLRLIYFSYDVKMKEKGDIPEGYSVSREKKERFSLILESASTNQTSMYLCASSSPGTVNEQFFGPGTRLTVL.

The V call is TRBV5-6, the J call TRBJ2-5; 10 positions match TRBD2. From germline, CDR1 is SGHDT and CDR2 YYEEEE. Trimming at V came to 4 bases and at J to 4 bases, leaving 10 bases not matched to a gene. The CDR3 has 16 residues. This CDR3 reads CASSPVSGGAAETQYF. The CDR3 DNA is TGTGCCAGCAGCCCCGTGAGCGGGGGGGCCGCAGAGACCCAGTACTTC.

The chain is built from TRBV19 and TRBJ1-4; TRBD1 is a possible D gene (6 bases). The CDR3 runs 15 residues. Trimming removed 10 bases at V and 3 bases at J, with 18 bases between. In germline, CDR1 is LNHDA, CDR2 SQIVND (reference sequence). The chain's CDR3 is CATSNRVRPNEKLFF. In nucleotides, the CDR3 is TGTGCCACCTCGAACAGGGTTCGACCTAATGAAAAACTGTTTTTT.

This chain connects TRBV6-5 to TRBJ1-5, with unresolved D. Germline CDR1 and CDR2: MNHEY and SVGAGI. The CDR3 consists of 14 residues. V was cut by 0 bases and J by 5 bases, with 8 bases left in between. In nucleotides, the CDR3 is TGTGCCAGCAGTTACTCGGGTAATCATCAGCCCCAGCATTTT. As protein: CASSYSGNHQPQHF.

This clone was detected only a few times. This chain joins TRBV11-3 and TRBJ2-1; D is undetermined. V was shortened by 2 bases and J by 7 bases, with 9 bases between the two germline ends. The length of the CDR3 is 13 residues. From germline, CDR1 is SGHNT and CDR2 YENEEA. CDR3: CASSLMLWNEQFF. DNA for the CDR3: TGTGCCAGCAGCTTAATGCTGTGGAATGAGCAGTTCTTC. The entire variable domain, with the rest obtained from reference TRBV11-3 and TRBJ2-1, is as follows: EAGVVQSPRYKIIEKKQPVAFWCNPISGHNTLYWYLQNLGQGPELLIRYENEEAVDDSQLPKDRFSAERLKGVDSTLKIQPAELGDSAVYLCASSLMLWNEQFFGPGTRLTVL.

This sequence joins TRBV5-5 and TRBJ2-1; 7 bases fit TRBD2. The J segment lost 9 bases and the V segment lost 3 bases, leaving 15 bases of the junction unmatched. CDR3 length equals 16 residues. Looked up from germline, CDR1 is SGHKS and CDR2 is YYEKEE (reference sequence). The CDR3 nucleotides are TGTGCCAGCAGCTGGCCCCGGTTTCGGGAGGCATTTGAGCAGTTCTTC. This gives the protein CASSWPRFREAFEQFF.

Only a few counts were recorded for this clone. The chain carries TRBV27 and TRBJ1-4; D is unresolved. The CDR3 is made up of 14 amino acids. The V end was cut by 4 bases, the J end by 5 bases, with 11 bases between. CDR1 is MNHEY, CDR2 SMNVEV, per germline (reference sequence). The CDR3 region has the DNA TGTGCCAGCAGTTCCTACTCGGGGAATGAAAAACTGTTTTTT. Amino acids: CASSSYSGNEKLFF.

The chain has TRBV5-6 and TRBJ1-3; D is unclear. The CDR3 contains 16 residues. Deletions cut 4 bases from V and 0 bases from J, with 14 bases between. Looked up from germline, CDR1 is SGHDT and CDR2 is YYEEEE. In nucleotides, the CDR3 is TGTGCCAGCAGCCGCACCCCCCCGGGCTCTGGAAACACCATATATTTT. It yields the protein CASSRTPPGSGNTIYF.

As DNA, the CDR3 is TGCGCCAGCAGCCAGACCCGGACAGGGCTCTATGGCTACACCTTC. It specifies CASSQTRTGLYGYTF. The genes are TRBV4-3 and TRBJ1-2, with 8 bases aligning to TRBD1. This CDR3 spans 15 amino acids. Trimming took 3 bases from V and 4 from J; bases not matched to a gene: 7. The germline gives CDR1 LGHNA, CDR2 YSLEER.

This sequence joins TRBV4-1 and TRBJ1-2; D not resolved. The CDR3 covers 16 residues. The V end was cut by 5 bases, the J end by 4 bases, with 20 bases between. Germline CDR1 and CDR2: MGHRA and YSYEKL. CDR3 DNA sequence: TGCGCCAGCAGCTATGGAGAGAACCGAAAGACCTATGGCTACACCTTC. Protein: CASSYGENRKTYGYTF.

The J gene is TRBJ1-4, the V gene TRBV18, with unresolved D. V was trimmed by 3 bases and J by 0 bases, leaving 5 bases between them. From germline, CDR1 is KGHSH and CDR2 LQKENI. This CDR3 is 14 amino acids long. CDR3 nucleotide sequence: TGTGCCAGCTCACCCCCCTCAACTAATGAAAAACTGTTTTTT. Translated, it gives CASSPPSTNEKLFF.

The chain couples TRBV10-2 to TRBJ2-7, with 10 bases that match TRBD1. Germline V gives CDR1 WSHSY, CDR2 SAAADI. This CDR3 is 15 amino acids long. V was pared by 5 bases and J by 4 bases, with 8 bases of the junction left unmatched. The CDR3 is CASSFPGQGIYEQYF. CDR3 in DNA: TGCGCCAGCAGTTTCCCGGGACAGGGGATTTACGAGCAGTACTTC.

J is TRBJ1-6 and V is TRBV5-1; 7 nucleotides match TRBD1. CDR3 length equals 17 residues. Germline V gene data show CDR1 as SGHRS and CDR2 as YFSETQ. The trim removed 4 bases at V and 5 bases at J, leaving 12 bases unmatched. CDR3 sequence (DNA): TGCGCCAGCAGCCCGGGGGGGACAACAGGGGATAATTCACCCCTCCACTTT. Translation: CASSPGGTTGDNSPLHF.

The chain joins TRBV9 to TRBJ2-3, with 9 bases identical to TRBD2. The CDR3 has 16 residues. V was pared by 3 bases and J by 6 bases, with 11 bases of the junction left unmatched. From germline, CDR1 is SGDLS and CDR2 YYNGEE. Here the CDR3 reads CASSASGTSFADTQYF. In DNA, the CDR3 is TGTGCCAGCAGCGCCTCCGGGACTAGCTTTGCGGATACGCAGTATTTT.

This clone is labeled as medium-sized. The chain is built from TRBV19 and TRBJ1-6; no clear D. Germline lookup yields CDR1 LNHDA and CDR2 SQIVND (reference sequence). V lost 0 bases, J lost 7 bases, and 7 bases lay in between. The length of the CDR3 is 14 residues. The CDR3 nucleotides read TGTGCCAGTAGTATAGACAGTACAAATTCACCCCTCCACTTT. It specifies CASSIDSTNSPLHF.

J is TRBJ1-1 and V is TRBV6-4; D perhaps matches TRBD1 (6 bases). Trimming stripped 3 bases from V and 8 bases from J, with 16 bases between. The germline V gene has CDR1 MRHNA and CDR2 SNTAGT. The CDR3 sequence is 14 residues long. The DNA for the CDR3 is TGTGCCAGCAGTGAAGGGACAAATACCGGGGAAGCTTTCTTT. Amino acids: CASSEGTNTGEAFF.

The chain couples TRBV5-4 to TRBJ1-2, with TRBD1 as a possible D gene (6 bases). In germline, CDR1 is SGHNT, CDR2 YYREEE (reference sequence). Trimming removed 4 bases from V and 2 bases from J, with 9 bases in between. The CDR3 is 13 residues long. The CDR3 DNA reads TGTGCCAGCAGCCAAGGGGGAAACTATGGCTACACCTTC. It codes for CASSQGGNYGYTF. The full variable domain, in which reference TRBV5-4 and TRBJ1-2 provide the parts outside the CDR3, is ETGVTQSPTHLIKTRGQQVTLRCSSQSGHNTVSWYQQALGQGPQFIFQYYREEENGRGNFPPRFSGLQFPNYSSELNVNALELDDSALYLCASSQGGNYGYTFGSGTRLTVV.

The J gene is TRBJ1-1, the V gene TRBV5-1, with 8 bases lining up with TRBD1. Germline-derived CDR1 and CDR2 are SGHRS and YFSETQ. The length of the CDR3 is 15 residues. J lost 4 bases, V lost 4 bases, and 9 bases had no gene match. The DNA for the CDR3 is TGCGCCAGCAGCCCCCGGCTCGGACAGGGCACTGAAGCTTTCTTT. Amino acids: CASSPRLGQGTEAFF.

DNA for the CDR3: TGCGCCAGCTCCCCGGGACAGGTCTACGAGCAGTACTTC. It yields the protein CASSPGQVYEQYF. The chain carries TRBV5-1 and TRBJ2-7; 8 bases are a match to TRBD1. The CDR3 is made up of 13 amino acids. Losses at the gene ends were 7 bases for V and 3 bases for J; bases not matched to a gene: 6. Germline CDR1 and CDR2: SGHRS and YFSETQ.

This clone was seen only once. V and J are TRBV7-9 and TRBJ1-6; 7 nucleotides match TRBD1. Germline CDR1 is SEHNR and CDR2 is FQNEAQ (reference sequence). J lost 4 bases, V lost 4 bases, and 13 bases had no gene match. The CDR3 runs to 18 residues. The CDR3 sequence is CASSSGQSPLKYNSPLHF. The CDR3 region has the DNA TGTGCCAGCAGCTCGGGACAGTCCCCTTTAAAGTATAATTCACCCCTCCACTTT.